This T cell receptor (beta chain) was identified during a study of blood T cells in healthy people across ages. Points from the study as a whole: In long-lived donors, naive CD4+ cell counts and diversity exceeded those of aged donors. Changes in expanded clonotypes were possibly confounded, as the CMV status of donors was unknown.

Turning to this clonotype: Its target is not known.

Isolated per sample were at least 7 million PBMCs. Next came a second PCR, run for about 6 to 11 cycles, which used a sample-barcoded 5' primer along with a J-beta primer mix. Each CDR3 protein gets one entry after TCRdb re-called the 5' RACE reads with MiXCR. The sample has around 1,900,000 distinct CDR3 sequences; about two fifths are singletons. The source is a human donor in good health. The sequenced material came from blood.

In nucleotides, the CDR3 is TGTGCCAGCAGTTTTAGGAAAGACTATGGCTACACCTTC. The encoded protein is CASSFRKDYGYTF. The rearrangement joins TRBV12-3 or TRBV12-4 to TRBJ1-2; D gene unclear. This CDR3 contains 13 residues. Trimming took off 3 bases at V and 3 bases at J, with 8 bases between the two ends.